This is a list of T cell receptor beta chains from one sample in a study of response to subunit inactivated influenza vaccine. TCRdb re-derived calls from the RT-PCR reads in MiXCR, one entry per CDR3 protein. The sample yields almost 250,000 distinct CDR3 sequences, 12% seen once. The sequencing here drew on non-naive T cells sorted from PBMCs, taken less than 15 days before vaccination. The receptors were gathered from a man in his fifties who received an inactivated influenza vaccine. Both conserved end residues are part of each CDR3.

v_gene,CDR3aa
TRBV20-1,CSARVPWGSYEQYF
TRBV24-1,CATSDPGQDLQETQYF
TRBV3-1,CASSQVLGHSYNSPLHF
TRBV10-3,CAISESSSGSFSYNEQFF
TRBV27,CASSLSTGRGNQPQHF
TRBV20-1,CSAIRGAGGGYTF
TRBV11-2,CASSFATGGYEQYF
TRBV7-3,CASSLTRTGELFF
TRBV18,CASSPLLAGGLHNEQFF
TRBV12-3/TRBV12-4,CASRTGDAPLHF
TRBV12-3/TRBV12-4,CASGRVTTGELFF
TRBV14,CASRSLGQGTYNEQFF
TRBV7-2,CASSARDRGTGELFF
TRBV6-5,CASSYGLAGRYEQYF
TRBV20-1,CSARPLAGAYSYEQYF
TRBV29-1,CSGVGTVYPRAFF
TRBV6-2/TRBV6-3,CASRNQGNYEQYF
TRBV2,CASSEAKQGAPNEQFF
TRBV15,CATSRGSGSSTDTQYF
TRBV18,CASSPQDRGSNQPQHF
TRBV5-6,CASSSGTGVGQPQHF
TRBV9,CASSVLPRGVGGYTF
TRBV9,CASSTGPGQGAYEQYF
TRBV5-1,CASSERTGIILEQYF
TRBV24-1,CATSDLPGHPGTDTQYF
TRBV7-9,CASSLIGGSVPYEQYF
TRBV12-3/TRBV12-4,CASTGFLYEQYF
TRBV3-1,CASSPGGPPSEQFF
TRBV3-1,CASSQKAGGIGELFF
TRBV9,CASSVDPRPGLASDEQFF
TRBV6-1,CASSTLVRDTEAFF
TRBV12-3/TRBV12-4,CASSPGLAGGPGNEQFF
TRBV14,CASSQARASTQYF
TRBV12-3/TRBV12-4,CASSPGGFQETQYF
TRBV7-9,CASSEDRDTQYF
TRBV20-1,CSASGRSNEQFF
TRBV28,CASSSQGTSTNEKLFF
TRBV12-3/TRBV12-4,CASSLVAGGDYGYTF
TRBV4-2,CASSQDRASTQYF
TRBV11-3,CASSLAYRGTQYF
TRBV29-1,CSVESLLDNYGYTF
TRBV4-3,CASSQETGHRYQETQYF
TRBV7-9,CASSFPTGSVAGELFF
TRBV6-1,CASRGRGGSYNEQFF
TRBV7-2,CASSLPSVAEQLF
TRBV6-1,CASSVAGTGGFNEQFF